The 16 T cell receptor beta chains in this list originate from one sample, sequenced in a study of shared T cell receptors in the human thymus. Sequencing used immunoSEQ multiplex PCR; TCRdb keeps in-frame clones, though not all of them. The data hold under 850,000 clones, with roughly 90% observed a single time. These data were likewise used in another study, on human thymus T cells.

Material: thymocytes. The receptors originated from a boy younger than two with a congenital heart defect.

The chain combines TRBV2 with TRBJ2-3; 7 positions match TRBD2. The CDR3 sequence is 15 residues long. J gave up 3 bases and V 6 bases, and 9 bases lay outside the gene matches. The germline V gene has CDR1 SNHLY and CDR2 FYNNEI. Written as DNA, the CDR3 is TGTGCCAGCAGCGAGTGGGCGGGAGTAACAGATACGCAGTATTTT. Its protein is CASSEWAGVTDTQYF.

J is TRBJ2-2 and V is TRBV25-1, with TRBD1 matching over 8 bases. J gave up 5 bases and V 4 bases, and 9 bases lay outside the gene matches. The CDR3 is 16 residues long. Germline values: CDR1 MGHDK, CDR2 SYGVNS. As DNA, the CDR3 is TGTGCCAGCAGTGGCGGATCAGGGGGCTGGACCGGGGAGCTGTTTTTT. This sequence encodes CASSGGSGGWTGELFF.

V and J are TRBV25-1 and TRBJ2-3; D is unresolved. The CDR3 totals 13 residues. Trimming took off 4 bases at V and 0 bases at J, with 5 bases between the two ends. Germline assignment: CDR1 MGHDK and CDR2 SYGVNS. The DNA for the CDR3 is TGTGCCAGCAGTGGGCCTAGCACAGATACGCAGTATTTT. Translating gives CASSGPSTDTQYF.

The rearrangement uses TRBV4-2 and TRBJ2-7, with D possibly TRBD2 on 5 matching bases. The CDR3 runs 16 residues. Germline V gene lookup returns CDR1 LGHNA and CDR2 YNFKEQ. The V end was cut by 0 bases, the J end by 6 bases, with 18 bases between. CDR3 nucleotide sequence: TGTGCCAGCAGCCAAGAGGCGGGCCATACCACTGGCGAGCAGTACTTC. Protein product: CASSQEAGHTTGEQYF.

The CDR3 region is CSVAQAGGQETQYF. The CDR3 DNA follows: TGCAGCGTTGCTCAAGCGGGGGGGCAAGAGACCCAGTACTTC. The gene calls are TRBV29-1 and TRBJ2-5, with 10 bases lining up with TRBD2. This CDR3 region has 14 residues. Germline V gives CDR1 SQVTM, CDR2 ANQGSEA. V shed 4 bases, J shed 2 bases, and the junction held 4 bases outside the gene matches.

The genes are TRBV19 and TRBJ2-5; 10 positions agree with TRBD2. CDR1 LNHDA and CDR2 SQIVND come from the germline V gene (reference sequence). There are 19 residues in the CDR3. Unmatched junction bases numbered 15, after V lost 5 bases and J lost 0 bases. The CDR3 coding sequence is TGTGCCAGTAGTCCCCTTCCCGGGACTAGCGACCCATACCAAGAGACCCAGTACTTC. This gives the protein CASSPLPGTSDPYQETQYF.

The rearrangement links TRBV27 to TRBJ2-7; a possible D gene is TRBD1 (5 bases). The V end lost 3 bases, the J end lost 2 bases, and 11 bases lay between the germline ends. The CDR3 is 14 amino acids. The germline CDR1 and CDR2 sequences are MNHEY and SMNVEV (reference sequence). The CDR3 DNA reads TGTGCCAGCAGTTTCCGGACAACGCCCTACGAGCAGTACTTC. This translates into CASSFRTTPYEQYF.

This chain connects TRBV11-3 to TRBJ2-7, with a possible D match to TRBD1 (5 bases). Germline loops: CDR1 SGHNT, CDR2 YENEEA. This CDR3 has 14 residues. V lost 0 bases and J lost 4, with 10 bases in between. The DNA for the CDR3 is TGTGCCAGCAGCTTAGAAAGTTCAGGGTACGAGCAGTACTTC. Translation: CASSLESSGYEQYF.

In this sample, this clone turned up once. J is TRBJ2-1 and V is TRBV29-1; 9 bases are shared with TRBD1. Per the germline V gene, CDR1 is SQVTM and CDR2 is ANQGSEA. V lost 2 bases and J lost 10; bases outside the gene matches: 15. The CDR3 is made up of 16 amino acids. CDR3 sequence: CSVEKPGQGRPGEQFF. For the CDR3, the DNA is TGCAGCGTTGAAAAGCCGGGACAGGGTCGGCCGGGAGAGCAGTTCTTC.

V usage is TRBV28 and J usage is TRBJ2-7; tentative D call: TRBD2 (7 bases). V was trimmed by 5 bases and J by 5 bases, leaving 31 bases between them. CDR3 length: 19 amino acids. Germline V gene sequence: CDR1 MDHEN, CDR2 SYDVKM. The CDR3 coding sequence is TGTGCCAGCAGTCCGTGGACTGGGACAATCGACGGGAGGAGGAACGAGCAGTACTTC. Translation: CASSPWTGTIDGRRNEQYF. The whole variable domain, filled in from reference TRBV28 and TRBJ2-7, reads DVKVTQSSRYLVKRTGEKVFLECVQDMDHENMFWYRQDPGLGLRLIYFSYDVKMKEKGDIPEGYSVSREKKERFSLILESASTNQTSMYLCASSPWTGTIDGRRNEQYFGPGTRLTVT.

The gene calls are TRBV4-1 and TRBJ2-2; maybe TRBD2 (5 bases). V lost 0 bases to trimming and J lost 2 bases, with 13 bases between them. CDR1 is MGHRA and CDR2 is YSYEKL in the germline V gene. This CDR3 comprises 17 residues. The CDR3 DNA reads TGCGCCAGCAGCCAAGAATCGGTCGAGGGAAACACCGGGGAGCTGTTTTTT. Amino acid sequence: CASSQESVEGNTGELFF.

CDR3: CASSIDSSYEQYF. CDR3 DNA: TGTGCCAGCAGTATCGACAGCTCCTACGAGCAGTACTTC. The chain couples TRBV4-2 to TRBJ2-7; D possibly corresponds to TRBD1 (5 bases). V lost 6 bases and J lost 0, with 9 bases in between. CDR3 size: 13 residues. In germline, CDR1 is LGHNA, CDR2 YNFKEQ.

This clone is a singleton in its sample. V usage is TRBV30 and J usage is TRBJ2-4, with 7 bases aligning to TRBD2. Germline CDR1 reads GTSNPN; CDR2 reads SVGIG (reference sequence). The CDR3 spans 17 residues. The V gene end was trimmed by 4 bases and the J gene end by 0 bases; junction bases not matched to a gene: 12. CDR3 protein: CAWTSLAGVPAKNIQYF. The DNA of the CDR3 is TGTGCCTGGACCTCGTTGGCGGGAGTCCCAGCCAAAAACATTCAGTACTTC. The full variable domain, rest sourced from reference TRBV30 and TRBJ2-4, is SQTIHQWPATLVQPVGSPLSLECTVEGTSNPNLYWYRQAAGRGLQLLFYSVGIGQISSEVPQNLSASRPQDRQFILSSKKLLLSDSGFYLCAWTSLAGVPAKNIQYFGAGTRLSVL.

The chain carries TRBV5-6 and TRBJ2-1; TRBD2 might be the D (6 bases). The CDR3 consists of 15 residues. The V end lost 0 bases, the J end lost 4 bases, and 11 bases lay between the germline ends. Germline V gene sequence: CDR1 SGHDT, CDR2 YYEEEE. The CDR3 bases are TGTGCCAGCAGCTTGGGGGGACTGGGATACAATGAGCAGTTCTTC. Protein: CASSLGGLGYNEQFF.

The chain recombines TRBV10-2 with TRBJ2-7; 8 bases align to TRBD1. This CDR3 is 12 amino acids long. Germline V gene lookup returns CDR1 WSHSY and CDR2 SAAADI. The V and J ends lost 8 bases and 2 bases, in that order; junction bases with no gene match: 2. The chain's CDR3 is CASQGAPYEQYF. In DNA, the CDR3 is TGCGCCAGCCAGGGGGCCCCCTACGAGCAGTACTTC.

This rearrangement joins TRBV14 to TRBJ1-2; 7 positions match TRBD1. CDR1 is SGHDN, CDR2 FVKESK, per germline. The junction had 9 bases not matched to a gene; V was cut back by 2 bases and J by 0 bases. This CDR3 contains 17 residues. The DNA of the CDR3 is TGTGCCAGCAGCCAAATTTCTCCGGGACAGCCTAACTATGGCTACACCTTC. Residues: CASSQISPGQPNYGYTF. Filled out from reference TRBV14 and TRBJ1-2, the complete variable domain reads EAGVTQFPSHSVIEKGQTVTLRCDPISGHDNLYWYRRVMGKEIKFLLHFVKESKQDESGMPNNRFLAERTGGTYSTLKVQPAELEDSGVYFCASSQISPGQPNYGYTFGSGTRLTVV.